The 18 T cell receptor beta chains in this list originate from one sample, sequenced in a study of T cell responses to AZD1222 COVID-19 vaccine. The repertoire was sequenced with immunoSEQ multiplex PCR; TCRdb's copy has only in-frame clones and lacks some. The sample has about 120,000 clones, roughly 85% seen once. The source was peripheral blood, collected on day 0 of MenACWY control vaccination. The receptor set was obtained from an adult in good health.

The chain recombines TRBV7-2 with TRBJ1-5; a weak D match, TRBD1 (5 bases). CDR1 and CDR2 (germline): SGHTA, FQGNSA. The CDR3 is 16 residues long. V was pared by 2 bases and J by 0 bases, with 11 bases between. The CDR3 is CASSLRQSYSNQPQHF. The CDR3 DNA reads as TGTGCCAGCAGCTTAAGACAGTCGTATAGCAATCAGCCCCAGCATTTT.

This clone has just one count. The rearrangement links TRBV19 to TRBJ1-5, with TRBD1 matching 7 bases. CDR3 size: 13 residues. Germline assignment: CDR1 LNHDA and CDR2 SQIVND (reference sequence). The junction had 4 bases not matched to a gene; V was cut back by 7 bases and J by 4 bases. The CDR3 DNA reads as TGTGCCAGTATGGGACAGCAGAATCAGCCCCAGCATTTT. This encodes CASMGQQNQPQHF. The full variable domain, with the rest looked up from reference TRBV19 and TRBJ1-5, is DGGITQSPKYLFRKEGQNVTLSCEQNLNHDAMYWYRQDPGQGLRLIYYSQIVNDFQKGDIAEGYSVSREKKESFPLTVTSAQKNPTAFYLCASMGQQNQPQHFGDGTRLSIL.

The chain joins TRBV27 to TRBJ1-5; D possibly corresponds to TRBD1 (5 bases). Germline V gene data show CDR1 as MNHEY and CDR2 as SMNVEV (reference sequence). Between the trimmed V and J ends, which lost 4 bases and 0 bases, there was a span of 7 bases. CDR3 size: 14 residues. The CDR3 bases are TGTGCCAGCAGTTGGGGGATTAGCAATCAGCCCCAGCATTTT. Amino acids: CASSWGISNQPQHF.

The V call is TRBV28, the J call TRBJ2-7, with 10 nucleotides matching TRBD2. Per the germline V gene, CDR1 is MDHEN and CDR2 is SYDVKM. The CDR3 is 15 amino acids. The ends lost 4 bases at V and 0 bases at J; junction bases unmatched: 3. The CDR3 here is CASSSSGGPSYEQYF. The CDR3 DNA reads as TGTGCCAGCAGTTCTAGCGGGGGACCCTCCTACGAGCAGTACTTC.

The rearrangement links TRBV4-1 to TRBJ2-5; 7 positions agree with TRBD2. Germline V gene data show CDR1 as MGHRA and CDR2 as YSYEKL. Germline trimming cut 1 base from V and 2 bases from J; bases unmatched to any gene: 13. The CDR3 is 18 amino acids. This CDR3 reads CASSQVGQPLAVQETQYF. The DNA for the CDR3 is TGCGCCAGCAGCCAAGTCGGCCAACCTCTAGCGGTTCAAGAGACCCAGTACTTC.

The rearrangement uses TRBV14 and TRBJ2-2; the D gene could be TRBD1 or TRBD2 (5 bases each). This CDR3 comprises 17 residues. Germline-derived CDR1 and CDR2 are SGHDN and FVKESK. Trimming pared 4 bases from V and 4 bases from J, leaving 19 bases between. The CDR3 coding sequence is TGTGCCAGCAGCCGCTCCGGGACCGTACTCGGCACCGGGGAGCTGTTTTTT. This sequence encodes CASSRSGTVLGTGELFF.

The chain has TRBV28 and TRBJ1-4; 7 nucleotides agree with TRBD1. CDR1 and CDR2 from the germline V gene are MDHEN and SYDVKM. J lost 8 bases, V lost 5 bases, and 17 bases had no gene match. This CDR3 comprises 17 residues. CDR3 region: CASSPVLRQGEREKLFF. As DNA, the CDR3 is TGTGCCAGCAGTCCCGTACTTCGACAGGGAGAAAGGGAAAAACTGTTTTTT. Using reference TRBV28 and TRBJ1-4 for the parts outside the CDR3, the full variable domain is DVKVTQSSRYLVKRTGEKVFLECVQDMDHENMFWYRQDPGLGLRLIYFSYDVKMKEKGDIPEGYSVSREKKERFSLILESASTNQTSMYLCASSPVLRQGEREKLFFGSGTQLSVL.

CDR3: CASSRRGSLNTDTQYF. CDR3 nucleotide sequence: TGTGCCAGCAGTAGGAGGGGGTCCCTTAACACAGATACGCAGTATTTT. The chain links TRBV25-1 to TRBJ2-3; the D call may be TRBD1 or TRBD2 (6 bases each). V lost 5 bases, J lost 2 bases, and 17 bases lay in between. The V gene's germline CDR1 is MGHDK and CDR2 SYGVNS. The CDR3 is 16 residues long.

This chain uses TRBV18 with TRBJ1-2, with D hard to call. There are 14 residues in the CDR3. The germline CDR1 and CDR2 sequences are KGHSH and LQKENI. Deletions cut 6 bases from V and 4 bases from J, with 15 bases between. Written as DNA, the CDR3 is TGTGCCAGCTCCCTCCCAATGTCCCTCTATGGCTACACCTTC. This gives the protein CASSLPMSLYGYTF.

The chain links TRBV6-5 to TRBJ2-7, with D possibly matching TRBD1 (6 bases). Germline-derived CDR1 and CDR2 are MNHEY and SVGAGI. The length of the CDR3 is 15 residues. V was pared by 5 bases and J by 2 bases, with 16 bases between. The CDR3: CASSRVPGDPYEQYF. The CDR3 DNA reads as TGTGCCAGCAGTCGGGTCCCAGGGGACCCCTACGAGCAGTACTTC.

The chain joins TRBV4-1 to TRBJ1-1; D not resolved. V was trimmed by 0 bases and J by 0 bases, leaving 14 bases between them. CDR1 is MGHRA, CDR2 YSYEKL, per germline. The CDR3 consists of 17 residues. The CDR3 region is CASSQDSASALNTEAFF. The CDR3 DNA follows: TGCGCCAGCAGCCAAGATTCAGCCAGCGCCCTGAACACTGAAGCTTTCTTT.

Written as DNA, the CDR3 is TGCGCCAGCAGCTTTGCGCGACTAGCGGGGGGGAGGAATGAGCAGTTCTTC. It specifies CASSFARLAGGRNEQFF. The chain employs TRBV5-1 and TRBJ2-1, with 14 nucleotides matching TRBD2. The CDR3 spans 17 residues. Trimming cost V 2 bases and J 7 bases; bases outside gene matches: 8. CDR1 is SGHRS and CDR2 is YFSETQ in the germline V gene.

Regarding this clone: The same CDR3 can be traced to other DNA sequences in this sample. V is TRBV11-2 and J is TRBJ1-2; 8 nucleotides align to TRBD1. V was pared by 5 bases and J by 4 bases, with 3 bases of the junction left unmatched. The CDR3 is 13 residues long. Germline-derived CDR1 and CDR2 are SGHAT and FQNNGV. The CDR3 is CASSPGQGYGYTF. The CDR3 nucleotides read TGTGCCAGCAGCCCCGGACAGGGCTATGGCTACACCTTC.

This clone was observed once. The genes are TRBV27 and TRBJ1-6, with a tentative D call TRBD1 (6 bases). The CDR3 is 13 amino acids. Trimming stripped 3 bases from V and 10 bases from J, with 10 bases between. CDR1 is MNHEY and CDR2 is SMNVEV in the germline V gene (reference sequence). Here the CDR3 DNA reads TGTGCCAGCAGTTTTAGGGGGTCCTCACCCCTCCACTTT. This translates into CASSFRGSSPLHF.

The chain is built from TRBV5-4 and TRBJ2-5; 8 bases align to TRBD2. The CDR3 loop spans 16 amino acids. Trimming cost V 0 bases and J 2 bases; bases outside gene matches: 6. Germline V CDR1 and CDR2: SGHNT, YYREEE (reference sequence). The CDR3 loop reads CASSLAGGGNQETQYF. In DNA form, the CDR3 reads TGTGCCAGCAGCTTGGCCGGCGGGGGGAATCAAGAGACCCAGTACTTC.

The chain is built from TRBV10-3 and TRBJ1-1; a possible D gene is TRBD1 (5 bases). V was shortened by 4 bases and J by 1 base, with 19 bases between the two germline ends. Germline V gives CDR1 ENHRY, CDR2 SYGVKD. This CDR3 region has 17 residues. CDR3 in amino acids: CAISAGTGGGWNTEAFF. The CDR3, as DNA: TGTGCCATCAGTGCGGGTACGGGGGGTGGGTGGAACACTGAAGCTTTCTTT.

This chain joins TRBV7-2 and TRBJ1-4; 9 positions match TRBD1. Germline CDR1 SGHTA, CDR2 FQGNSA. The CDR3 totals 17 residues. The J segment lost 8 bases and the V segment lost 0 bases, leaving 10 bases of the junction unmatched. The CDR3 protein is CASSLAITGGFGEKLFF. The CDR3 DNA follows: TGTGCCAGCAGCTTAGCCATTACAGGGGGCTTTGGGGAAAAACTGTTTTTT.

With respect to this clone: Other DNA sequences within the sample encode an identical CDR3. The V call is TRBV5-4, the J call TRBJ2-7, with 10 bases identical to TRBD1. This CDR3 comprises 14 residues. Germline CDR1 is SGHNT and CDR2 is YYREEE (reference sequence). V was pared by 3 bases and J by 4 bases, with 4 bases of the junction left unmatched. CDR3 nucleotide sequence: TGTGCCAGCAGCTCCCGGGACAGGGGATACGAGCAGTACTTC. Its protein product is CASSSRDRGYEQYF.